This TCR beta chain was captured in a study of cytotoxic CD8 clonotypes in ibrutinib-treated CLL. The CDR3 covers 9 residues. Trimming cost V 6 bases and J 13 bases, with 10 bases left between them. CDR1 and CDR2 from the germline V gene are MNHNS and SASEGT. Assay: immunoSEQ multiplex PCR; the TCRdb copy retains only in-frame clones and omits some. This table has roughly 150,000 clones, 70% to 85% appearing once. This sequence was found in a human donor with chronic lymphocytic leukemia. Here the sequenced sample was PBMCs, taken after 12 months of ibrutinib treatment. The chain uses TRBV6-1 and TRBJ2-7; the D is unclear. The CDR3 DNA sequence: TGTGCCAGCAGCCCCGCAGAATACTTC. Protein: CASSPAEYF.